What follows are 27 T cell receptor beta chains derived from one specimen sequenced in a study of Ad26.COV2.S vaccination and SARS-CoV-2 variants. Stated treatment: roughly 19 received Ad26.COV2.S at low or high dose, single or two shots; about 5 received placebo; per-sample allocation not given. Sampling took place 63 days after the first vaccine or placebo injection. Sequenced by immunoSEQ multiplex PCR; TCRdb stores in-frame clones only, minus some. The table lists 380,000 or so clones, around four fifths of them singletons. Here the sequenced sample was peripheral blood, taken in a trial of Ad26.COV2.S vaccine versus placebo. These receptors were taken from a person aged 18-65 years who received the Ad26.COV2.S COVID-19 vaccine or a placebo.

This clone was seen a single time. The rearrangement uses TRBV5-6 and TRBJ2-1, with D unclear. Looked up from germline, CDR1 is SGHDT and CDR2 is YYEEEE. The CDR3 runs 17 residues. The V and J ends lost 7 bases and 7 bases respectively, with 27 bases between them. CDR3 in amino acids: CASRTSYGVLARNEQFF. As DNA, the CDR3 is TGTGCCAGCCGGACGAGTTACGGAGTTCTCGCGAGGAATGAGCAGTTCTTC.

The V call is TRBV7-8, the J call TRBJ2-7; D remains ambiguous. V was cut by 5 bases and J by 5 bases, with 10 bases left in between. Germline lookup yields CDR1 SGHVS and CDR2 FQNEAQ. The CDR3 runs to 12 residues. The CDR3 DNA reads TGTGCCAGCAGCCCTGGTCGGAACGAGCAGTACTTC. Translated: CASSPGRNEQYF. Using reference TRBV7-8 and TRBJ2-7 for the parts outside the CDR3, the full variable domain is GAGVSQSPRYKVAKRGQDVALRCDPISGHVSLFWYQQALGQGPEFLTYFQNEAQLDKSGLPSDRFFAERPEGSVSTLKIQRTQQEDSAVYLCASSPGRNEQYFGPGTRLTVT.

The V and J genes are TRBV9 and TRBJ2-3, with D possibly being TRBD2 (7 bases). This CDR3 has 15 amino acids. Looked up from germline, CDR1 is SGDLS and CDR2 is YYNGEE. The ends were cut back, 0 bases at V and 2 bases at J, with 10 bases in the middle. CDR3 sequence reads: CASSVAGGHTDTQYF. The CDR3, as DNA: TGTGCCAGCAGCGTAGCGGGGGGACACACAGATACGCAGTATTTT.

This clone was picked up a small number of times. V is TRBV11-2 and J is TRBJ1-1; D is uncertain. This CDR3 region has 11 residues. V was shortened by 4 bases and J by 11 bases, with 11 bases between the two germline ends. Germline V gene data show CDR1 as SGHAT and CDR2 as FQNNGV. The CDR3 coding sequence is TGTGCCAGCAGCTCAAGCGGGTCGGCTTTCTTT. This encodes CASSSSGSAFF. The full variable domain, completed using reference TRBV11-2 and TRBJ1-1, is EAGVAQSPRYKIIEKRQSVAFWCNPISGHATLYWYQQILGQGPKLLIQFQNNGVVDDSQLPKDRFSAERLKGVDSTLKIQPAKLEDSAVYLCASSSSGSAFFGQGTRLTVV.

This clone was counted between two and nine times. At the DNA level, this CDR3 is encoded by other sequences in the same sample as well. As DNA, the CDR3 is TGTGCCAGCAGCTTACAGGCAAACACTGAAGCTTTCTTT. Residues: CASSLQANTEAFF. J is TRBJ1-1 and V is TRBV7-3, with D unclear. The CDR3 consists of 13 residues. Looked up from germline, CDR1 is SGHTA and CDR2 is FQGTGA. Trimming removed 2 bases at V and 2 bases at J, with 6 bases between.

The chain couples TRBV6-6 to TRBJ1-2, with D maybe TRBD1 (5 bases). Trimming cost V 0 bases and J 0 bases, with 11 bases left between them. The CDR3 extends over 16 amino acids. Germline V CDR1 and CDR2: MNHNY, SVGAGI (reference sequence). CDR3 sequence reads: CASSYSKLQANYGYTF. The DNA for the CDR3 is TGTGCCAGCAGTTACTCGAAGCTACAGGCTAACTATGGCTACACCTTC.

This clone was seen a single time. The chain carries TRBV2 and TRBJ1-1, with D unclear. The V end was cut by 8 bases, the J end by 8 bases, with 12 bases between. Germline-derived CDR1 and CDR2 are SNHLY and FYNNEI. The CDR3 is made up of 11 amino acids. The CDR3 protein is CASGRHSEAFF. The CDR3 DNA sequence: TGTGCCAGCGGGAGGCACTCAGAAGCTTTCTTT.

This chain uses TRBV4-2 with TRBJ2-5, with a tentative D call TRBD1 (6 bases). V was pared by 0 bases and J by 1 base, with 12 bases between. Germline lookup yields CDR1 LGHNA and CDR2 YNFKEQ. The CDR3 length is 16 residues. The CDR3 loop reads CASSQDLVGGQETQYF. The CDR3 DNA follows: TGTGCCAGCAGCCAAGATCTAGTAGGGGGCCAAGAGACCCAGTACTTC.

The V and J genes are TRBV3-1 (or the pseudogene TRBV3-2) and TRBJ1-2; the match to TRBD1 covers 12 bases. V lost 0 bases, J lost 7 bases, and 9 bases stayed unmatched. Germline loops: CDR1 LGHDT, CDR2 YNNKEL (reference sequence). The CDR3 sequence is 17 residues long. CDR3 sequence: CASSQDLGQGARFGYTF. The DNA of the CDR3 is TGTGCCAGCAGCCAAGATCTGGGACAGGGGGCGCGGTTTGGCTACACCTTC.

For this clone: Within the sample, other DNA sequences also encode this same CDR3. J is TRBJ2-3 and V is TRBV4-1; D is undetermined. Germline V gene sequence: CDR1 MGHRA, CDR2 YSYEKL. This CDR3 has 14 amino acids. V lost 1 base and J lost 2, with 7 bases in between. The chain's CDR3 is CASSQVDLTDTQYF. As DNA, the CDR3 is TGCGCCAGCAGCCAAGTAGACCTCACAGATACGCAGTATTTT.

The chain recombines TRBV13 with TRBJ2-7; tentatively, D is TRBD1 (5 bases). Trimming removed 2 bases at V and 1 base at J, with 12 bases between. CDR3 length: 15 amino acids. Germline V lookup: CDR1 PRHDT, CDR2 FYEKMQ (reference sequence). As DNA, the CDR3 is TGTGCCAGCAGCTTATCTGGGGCCCCATCCTACGAGCAGTACTTC. Amino acid sequence: CASSLSGAPSYEQYF.

The chain recombines TRBV11-3 with TRBJ2-7; maybe TRBD2 (5 bases). Germline lookup yields CDR1 SGHNT and CDR2 YENEEA. Trimming left V 5 bases short and J 6 bases short, with 17 bases between. This CDR3 is 14 amino acids long. The CDR3 DNA reads TGTGCCAGCAGCCAGCAGATCATGAGGGCCGAGCAGTACTTC. The encoded protein is CASSQQIMRAEQYF.

A note on this clone: At the DNA level, this CDR3 is encoded by other sequences in the same sample as well. Here the CDR3 DNA reads TGTGCCAGCTCCCCTCCGGGACAGGGGGGCACAGATACGCAGTATTTT. The encoded protein is CASSPPGQGGTDTQYF. The chain joins TRBV18 to TRBJ2-3; TRBD1 aligns across 11 bases. After removal of 6 bases from V and 1 base from J, the junction contained 6 bases not matched to a gene. The CDR3 is 16 residues long. CDR1 is KGHSH and CDR2 is LQKENI in the germline V gene. The full variable domain, in which reference TRBV18 and TRBJ2-3 provide the parts outside the CDR3, is NAGVMQNPRHLVRRRGQEARLRCSPMKGHSHVYWYRQLPEEGLKFMVYLQKENIIDESGMPKERFSAEFPKEGPSILRIQQVVRGDSAAYFCASSPPGQGGTDTQYFGPGTRLTVL.

The chain is built from TRBV6-1 and TRBJ2-1; 12 nucleotides match TRBD2. The CDR3 sequence is 18 residues long. V trimming: 6 bases; J trimming: 7 bases; junction bases outside the gene matches: 16. Germline CDR1 is MNHNS and CDR2 is SASEGT. The CDR3 loop reads CASSERAASGRVGNEQFF. DNA for the CDR3: TGTGCCAGCAGCGAAAGGGCGGCTAGCGGGAGGGTAGGGAATGAGCAGTTCTTC.

The chain is built from TRBV29-1 and TRBJ2-1; D not resolved. CDR1 and CDR2 (germline): SQVTM, ANQGSEA. The CDR3 consists of 14 residues. V was clipped by 2 bases and J by 3 bases, with 11 bases between them. The CDR3 nucleotides read TGCAGCGTTGAATGGACGGATCACTACAATGAGCAGTTCTTC. As protein: CSVEWTDHYNEQFF.

This clone came up a few times. This chain connects TRBV13 to TRBJ1-5; D possibly corresponds to TRBD1 (6 bases). The germline CDR1 and CDR2 sequences are PRHDT and FYEKMQ (reference sequence). The CDR3 contains 14 residues. V lost 3 bases to trimming and J lost 3 bases, with 9 bases between them. The chain's CDR3 is CASSFGDTNQPQHF. CDR3 nucleotide sequence: TGTGCCAGCAGCTTTGGGGACACCAATCAGCCCCAGCATTTT.

Here the CDR3 DNA reads TGTGCCAGCAGTTCAAGAGTGGCGGGGGGGCAAAATGAGCAGTTCTTC. It codes for CASSSRVAGGQNEQFF. The V call is TRBV11-2, the J call TRBJ2-1; 9 bases map to TRBD2. After removal of 6 bases from V and 7 bases from J, the junction contained 13 bases not matched to a gene. CDR1 and CDR2 from the germline V gene are SGHAT and FQNNGV. The CDR3 consists of 16 residues.

This rearrangement joins TRBV18 to TRBJ1-5; TRBD1 is a possible D gene (5 bases). The CDR3 extends over 14 amino acids. V lost 5 bases and J 8 bases, leaving 16 bases between the germline ends. Germline CDR1 reads KGHSH; CDR2 reads LQKENI. In DNA form, the CDR3 reads TGTGCCAGCTCAAGGAAATGGGGCAGTGAGCCCCAGCATTTT. Its protein product is CASSRKWGSEPQHF. Complete variable domain (other parts from reference TRBV18 and TRBJ1-5): NAGVMQNPRHLVRRRGQEARLRCSPMKGHSHVYWYRQLPEEGLKFMVYLQKENIIDESGMPKERFSAEFPKEGPSILRIQQVVRGDSAAYFCASSRKWGSEPQHFGDGTRLSIL.

The chain employs TRBV7-9 and TRBJ2-4; the D is unclear. CDR3 length equals 18 residues. Deletions cut 5 bases from V and 1 base from J, with 21 bases between. Germline V CDR1 and CDR2: SEHNR, FQNEAQ (reference sequence). CDR3 bases: TGTGCCAGCAGCCACTCGCGCAGCGAGCCCCGGGCCAAAAACATTCAGTACTTC. Encoded protein: CASSHSRSEPRAKNIQYF.

The chain joins TRBV4-1 to TRBJ1-4; no clear D gene. The CDR3 is 15 residues long. The V end lost 4 bases, the J end lost 3 bases, and 12 bases lay between the germline ends. Germline V CDR1 and CDR2: MGHRA, YSYEKL. CDR3 loop: CASSPTHGANEKLFF. CDR3 sequence (DNA): TGCGCCAGCAGCCCGACACACGGGGCTAATGAAAAACTGTTTTTT.

This clone has just one count. The chain combines TRBV4-3 with TRBJ1-2; the D is unclear. Germline CDR1 reads LGHNA; CDR2 reads YSLEER. The V end lost 0 bases, the J end lost 2 bases, and 7 bases lay between the germline ends. The CDR3 has 14 amino acids. The CDR3 sequence: CASSQDGGNYGYTF. CDR3 sequence (DNA): TGCGCCAGCAGCCAAGATGGAGGGAACTATGGCTACACCTTC.

The chain is built from TRBV27 and TRBJ2-3, with 10 nucleotides matching TRBD1. V trimming: 4 bases; J trimming: 6 bases; junction bases outside the gene matches: 7. This CDR3 region has 15 residues. Germline CDR1 MNHEY, CDR2 SMNVEV (reference sequence). The CDR3 nucleotides read TGTGCCAGCAGTTCTTGGACAGGGGGAACGGATACGCAGTATTTT. It yields the protein CASSSWTGGTDTQYF.

A note on this clone: The same CDR3 arises from other DNA sequences in this sample as well. The chain links TRBV5-4 to TRBJ2-1; TRBD2 matches at 11 bases. The CDR3 is made up of 16 amino acids. J lost 1 base, V lost 0 bases, and 0 bases had no gene match. Germline V gives CDR1 SGHNT, CDR2 YYREEE (reference sequence). The CDR3 here is CASSLGLAGSYNEQFF. CDR3 nucleotide sequence: TGTGCCAGCAGCTTGGGACTAGCGGGGTCCTACAATGAGCAGTTCTTC. Complete variable domain (other parts from reference TRBV5-4 and TRBJ2-1): ETGVTQSPTHLIKTRGQQVTLRCSSQSGHNTVSWYQQALGQGPQFIFQYYREEENGRGNFPPRFSGLQFPNYSSELNVNALELDDSALYLCASSLGLAGSYNEQFFGPGTRLTVL.

The chain recombines TRBV5-1 with TRBJ1-1; TRBD1 aligns across 7 bases. Germline V lookup: CDR1 SGHRS, CDR2 YFSETQ. With 7 bases clipped from V and 8 bases from J, the junction kept 11 bases outside the gene matches. CDR3 length equals 13 residues. DNA for the CDR3: TGCGCCAGCGAAATTCGGGGAGGGGGCGAAGCTTTCTTT. This sequence encodes CASEIRGGGEAFF. The whole variable domain, filled in from reference TRBV5-1 and TRBJ1-1, reads KAGVTQTPRYLIKTRGQQVTLSCSPISGHRSVSWYQQTPGQGLQFLFEYFSETQRNKGNFPGRFSGRQFSNSRSEMNVSTLELGDSALYLCASEIRGGGEAFFGQGTRLTVV.

This clone was detected once. CDR3 sequence (DNA): TGTGCCAGTAGCCTGAGACCCGGCCCTGAAGCTTTCTTT. This translates into CASSLRPGPEAFF. This rearrangement joins TRBV19 to TRBJ1-1, with D unresolved. The CDR3 length is 13 residues. CDR1 and CDR2 (germline): LNHDA, SQIVND (reference sequence). The V and J ends lost 6 bases and 6 bases respectively, with 14 bases between them.

CDR3 residues: CASSVTGGGYGYTF. CDR3 DNA: TGTGCCAGCAGCGTTACAGGGGGCGGCTATGGCTACACCTTC. The chain recombines TRBV9 with TRBJ1-2; 9 nucleotides align to TRBD1. Losses at the gene ends were 2 bases for V and 4 bases for J; bases not matched to a gene: 3. Germline CDR1 and CDR2: SGDLS and YYNGEE. The CDR3 totals 14 residues.

In this sample, this clone turned up a few times. The chain joins TRBV29-1 to TRBJ1-1; D call uncertain. The CDR3 totals 11 residues. V was cut by 4 bases and J by 5 bases, with 8 bases left in between. The germline gives CDR1 SQVTM, CDR2 ANQGSEA. The CDR3 nucleotides are TGCAGCGTTGCCCCGGGGACTGAAGCTTTCTTT. It yields the protein CSVAPGTEAFF.